A selection of T cell receptor beta chains follows, all from one sample in a study of blood T cell repertoires in COVID-19. Assay: immunoSEQ multiplex PCR; the TCRdb copy retains only in-frame clones and omits some. This table has over 65,000 clones, 65% to 90% appearing once. The sample consisted of peripheral blood. Receptors originate from an elderly man with active COVID-19. Each CDR3 is given with its conserved first and last residue.

TRBJ2-1 TRBV6-2/TRBV6-3 CASSYPSGNLANEQFF
TRBJ1-5 TRBV6-2/TRBV6-3 CASSSPRTGSNQPQHF
TRBJ1-5 TRBV24-1 CATSDSGQYSNQPQHF
TRBJ1-4 TRBV5-4 CASSSGQGKRTNEKLFF
TRBJ2-5 TRBV7-6 CASSLAPGARETQYF
TRBJ2-3 TRBV29-1 CSVPTSGTSTDTQYF
TRBJ1-2 TRBV25-1 CASSLELFYGYTF
TRBJ1-1 TRBV4-2 CASSQEQVITEAFF
TRBJ2-1 TRBV11-3 CASSLGRFGESDNEQFF
TRBJ2-2 TRBV7-3 CASSRIVSGTPNTGELFF
TRBJ1-1 TRBV4-1 CASSQDWSGVGTEAFF
TRBJ2-1 TRBV15 CATSGVSGSAYNEQFF
TRBJ1-1 TRBV7-9 CASRELQGTEAFF
TRBJ2-1 TRBV4-3 CASRGASGSHEQFF
TRBJ1-5 TRBV25-1 CASRETRQGPQPQHF
TRBJ1-1 TRBV5-6 CASFYRTGRRTEAFF
TRBJ2-3 TRBV5-3 CARSLGGEGDTQYF
TRBJ1-1 TRBV7-8 CASSLEPQGLRTEAFF
TRBJ1-5 TRBV24-1 CATSDHLGSGGSYNQPQHF
TRBJ2-1 TRBV16 CASSLRTSGRNEQFF
TRBJ1-2 TRBV11-2 CASSFPGQGANGYTF
TRBJ1-2 TRBV28 CASLRQGIYGYTF
TRBJ2-2 TRBV15 CATSRDLANTGELFF
TRBJ2-3 TRBV7-9 CASSSTGSIADTQYF
TRBJ1-6 TRBV5-8 CASSFSGGTYNSPLHF
TRBJ1-5 TRBV5-1 CASSLGGSSNQPQHF
TRBJ2-1 TRBV19 CATQKVAGFYNEQFF
TRBJ2-1 TRBV14 CASSLNRGFPYNEQFF
TRBJ1-4 TRBV5-5 CASSSENRYEKLFF
TRBJ1-1 TRBV11-1 CASSTPQGINTEAFF
TRBJ2-1 TRBV19 CASSIRERYNEQFF